One and the same sample provided the 15 T cell receptor beta chains below, sequenced in a study of CD8 T cells in Susac syndrome. RNA amounts of roughly 0.45 to 1 ug underwent reverse transcription with random hexamers. Via MiXCR, TCRdb re-called the immunoSEQ multiplex PCR reads, giving one row per CDR3 protein. The profile shows 130,000 to 150,000 distinct CDR3 sequences, approximately 93% of them singletons. The sample was CD4+ T cells from PBMCs. These receptor sequences come from a human donor in good health.

The rearrangement joins TRBV7-9 to TRBJ2-3; 11 bases map to TRBD2. The CDR3 loop spans 16 amino acids. The germline V gene has CDR1 SEHNR and CDR2 FQNEAQ (reference sequence). With V trimmed by 5 bases and J by 2 bases, 6 bases remained unmatched. This CDR3 reads CASSKGLAEPTDTQYF. CDR3 nucleotides: TGTGCCAGCAGCAAGGGACTAGCGGAGCCCACAGATACGCAGTATTTT.

The rearrangement uses TRBV14 and TRBJ1-1, with 11 nucleotides matching TRBD1. The V and J ends lost 4 bases and 11 bases, in that order; junction bases with no gene match: 9. The CDR3 covers 14 residues. The germline V gene encodes CDR1 SGHDN and CDR2 FVKESK. The CDR3 is CASSPSIGTGGAFF. DNA for the CDR3: TGTGCCAGCAGCCCCTCAATTGGGACAGGGGGTGCTTTCTTT.

The rearrangement joins TRBV29-1 to TRBJ1-2; maybe TRBD1 (5 bases). In germline, CDR1 is SQVTM, CDR2 ANQGSEA. Trimming cost V 4 bases and J 5 bases, with 20 bases left between them. This CDR3 region has 15 residues. The CDR3 is CSVAGREGSPYGYTF. In DNA form, the CDR3 reads TGCAGCGTTGCGGGGCGGGAGGGATCGCCATATGGCTACACCTTC.

This clonotype was counted once. This chain's CDR3 is CSVAGGPYQPQHF. For the CDR3, the DNA is TGCAGCGTTGCAGGAGGGCCGTATCAGCCCCAGCATTTT. V and J are TRBV29-1 and TRBJ1-5; the D is unclear. Trimming stripped 4 bases from V and 5 bases from J, with 12 bases between. The CDR3 is 13 residues long. In germline, CDR1 is SQVTM, CDR2 ANQGSEA.

The chain joins TRBV15 to TRBJ2-5; D gene ambiguous. CDR1 LNHNV and CDR2 YYDKDF come from the germline V gene (reference sequence). The CDR3 has 14 residues. V gave up 1 base and J gave up 1 base, with 7 bases separating them. The CDR3 region has the DNA TGTGCCACCAGCAGAGGGGCTCCCCAAGAGACCCAGTACTTC. It codes for CATSRGAPQETQYF.

V gene TRBV9 combines with J gene TRBJ2-2; 8 bases match TRBD2. The CDR3 length is 17 residues. CDR1 is SGDLS, CDR2 YYNGEE, per germline. With V trimmed by 0 bases and J by 5 bases, 9 bases remained unmatched. In DNA form, the CDR3 reads TGTGCCAGCAGCGTAGCTAGCAGCGGGAGAGGTACCGGGGAGCTGTTTTTT. Translated, it gives CASSVASSGRGTGELFF.

This clonotype showed up just once. The chain joins TRBV23-1 to TRBJ1-4; no clear D gene. TRBV23-1 carries the ORF label, with uncertain function. The CDR3 runs to 15 residues. The V end was cut by 2 bases, the J end by 5 bases, with 12 bases between. CDR3 sequence: CASSQHRVRNEKLFF. DNA of the CDR3: TGCGCCAGCAGTCAACACAGAGTTCGAAATGAAAAACTGTTTTTT.

The V and J genes are TRBV7-3 and TRBJ2-3; D gene unclear. This CDR3 contains 17 residues. CDR1 and CDR2 from the germline V gene are SGHTA and FQGTGA. V lost 1 base and J 2 bases, leaving 16 bases between the germline ends. The CDR3 bases are TGTGCCAGCAGCTTAAATGGGCTAGGGTTCTTCACAGATACGCAGTATTTT. It is translated as CASSLNGLGFFTDTQYF.

This sequence joins TRBV11-2 and TRBJ1-1; no definite D call. CDR1 SGHAT and CDR2 FQNNGV come from the germline V gene. Between the trimmed V and J ends, which lost 2 bases and 8 bases, there was a span of 12 bases. The CDR3 totals 13 residues. CDR3 residues: CASSLRNSVEAFF. The CDR3 DNA reads TGTGCCAGCAGCTTAAGGAACTCCGTCGAAGCTTTCTTT.

V usage is TRBV6-1 and J usage is TRBJ2-1; unclear D gene. Trimming took 0 bases from V and 1 from J, leaving 7 bases between them. The germline V gene encodes CDR1 MNHNS and CDR2 SASEGT. The CDR3 is 15 amino acids. The CDR3 loop reads CASSEARRSYNEQFF. For the CDR3, the DNA is TGTGCCAGCAGTGAAGCGCGCCGGTCCTACAATGAGCAGTTCTTC.

This sequence joins TRBV2 and TRBJ1-1, with 8 nucleotides matching TRBD1. After removal of 6 bases from V and 4 bases from J, the junction contained 4 bases not matched to a gene. In germline, CDR1 is SNHLY, CDR2 FYNNEI. The CDR3 covers 13 residues. The chain's CDR3 is CASRTGDLTEAFF. The CDR3 nucleotides read TGTGCCAGCAGGACAGGGGACCTCACTGAAGCTTTCTTT.

The sample holds a few counts of this clonotype. This CDR3 is CASSSNGAGVYEQYF. The CDR3 coding sequence is TGTGCCAGCAGTTCAAACGGAGCGGGAGTCTACGAGCAGTACTTC. The rearrangement joins TRBV28 to TRBJ2-7, with 8 bases aligning to TRBD2. This CDR3 is 15 amino acids long. After removal of 4 bases from V and 3 bases from J, the junction contained 8 bases not matched to a gene. Germline CDR1 and CDR2: MDHEN and SYDVKM.

The rearrangement links TRBV6-6 to TRBJ1-2, with 8 bases aligning to TRBD1. The ends lost 6 bases at V and 6 bases at J; junction bases unmatched: 9. The CDR3 spans 14 residues. Germline V gene lookup returns CDR1 MNHNY and CDR2 SVGAGI (reference sequence). CDR3 nucleotides: TGTGCCAGCAGGCGAGGGACAGGTTCTAATGGCTACACCTTC. Translated: CASRRGTGSNGYTF.

This clonotype was counted a single time. The chain's CDR3 is CATSRDLVRDTGELFF. In DNA, the CDR3 is TGTGCCACCAGCAGAGATCTAGTGCGAGACACCGGGGAGCTGTTTTTT. The chain recombines TRBV15 with TRBJ2-2; D remains ambiguous. This CDR3 has 16 amino acids. Trimming took 0 bases from V and 3 from J, leaving 11 bases between them. Germline CDR1 is LNHNV and CDR2 is YYDKDF (reference sequence).

The J gene is TRBJ1-1, the V gene TRBV9; D not resolved. The CDR3 is 14 amino acids. V was shortened by 0 bases and J by 2 bases, with 8 bases between the two germline ends. Germline V gene lookup returns CDR1 SGDLS and CDR2 YYNGEE. CDR3 region: CASSVVTDNTEAFF. The CDR3 bases are TGTGCCAGCAGCGTAGTGACGGATAACACTGAAGCTTTCTTT.